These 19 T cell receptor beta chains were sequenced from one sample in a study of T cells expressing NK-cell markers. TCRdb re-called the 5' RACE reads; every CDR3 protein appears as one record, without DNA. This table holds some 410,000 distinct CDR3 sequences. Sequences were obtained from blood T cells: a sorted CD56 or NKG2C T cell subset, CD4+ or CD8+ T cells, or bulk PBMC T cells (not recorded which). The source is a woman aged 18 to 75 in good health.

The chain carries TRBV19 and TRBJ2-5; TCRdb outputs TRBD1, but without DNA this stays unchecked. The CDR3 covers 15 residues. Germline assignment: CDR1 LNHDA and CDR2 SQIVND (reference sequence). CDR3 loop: CASSDPGTAQETQYF.

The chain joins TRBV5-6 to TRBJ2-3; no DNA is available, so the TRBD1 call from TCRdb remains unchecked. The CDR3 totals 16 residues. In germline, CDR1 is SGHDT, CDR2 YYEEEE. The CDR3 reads CASSPQTDRDGDTQYF.

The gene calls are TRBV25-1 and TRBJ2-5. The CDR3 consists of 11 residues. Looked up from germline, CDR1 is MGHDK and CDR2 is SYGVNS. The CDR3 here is CASREAETQYF.

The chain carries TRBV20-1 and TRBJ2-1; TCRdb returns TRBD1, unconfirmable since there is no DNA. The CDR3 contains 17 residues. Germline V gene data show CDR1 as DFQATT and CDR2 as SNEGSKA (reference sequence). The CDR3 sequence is CSARDRRKSGTGNEQFF.

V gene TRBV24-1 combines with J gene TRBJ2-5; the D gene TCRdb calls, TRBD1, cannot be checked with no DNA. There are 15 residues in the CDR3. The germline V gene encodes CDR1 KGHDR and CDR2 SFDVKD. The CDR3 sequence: CATSDYRAGGETQYF.

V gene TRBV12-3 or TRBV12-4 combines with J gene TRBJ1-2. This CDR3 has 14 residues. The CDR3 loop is CASSPADPSYGYTF.

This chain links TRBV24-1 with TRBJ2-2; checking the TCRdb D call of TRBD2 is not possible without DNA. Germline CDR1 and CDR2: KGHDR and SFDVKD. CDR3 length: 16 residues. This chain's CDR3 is CATSDLGRLATGELFF.

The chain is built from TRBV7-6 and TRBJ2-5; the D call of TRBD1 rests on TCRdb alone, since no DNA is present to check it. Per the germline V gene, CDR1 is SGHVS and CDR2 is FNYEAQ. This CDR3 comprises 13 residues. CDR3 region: CASTPWVGETQYF.

CDR3 region: CASSSYRETGYTF. The chain uses TRBV7-9 and TRBJ1-2; no DNA is available, so the TRBD1 call from TCRdb remains unchecked. The CDR3 has 13 amino acids. The germline V gene has CDR1 SEHNR and CDR2 FQNEAQ (reference sequence).

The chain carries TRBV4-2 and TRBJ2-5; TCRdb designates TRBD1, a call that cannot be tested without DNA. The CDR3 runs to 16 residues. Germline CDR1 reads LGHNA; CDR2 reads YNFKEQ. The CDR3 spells CASSQDGTGNQETQYF.

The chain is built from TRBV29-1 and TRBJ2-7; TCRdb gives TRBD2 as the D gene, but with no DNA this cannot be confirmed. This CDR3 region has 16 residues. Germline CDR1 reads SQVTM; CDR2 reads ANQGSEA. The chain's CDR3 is CSVHTPGTSGGFEQYF.

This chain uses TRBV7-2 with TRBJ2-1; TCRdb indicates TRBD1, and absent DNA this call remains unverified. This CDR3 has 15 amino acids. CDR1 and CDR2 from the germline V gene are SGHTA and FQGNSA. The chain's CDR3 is CASSPRPGTYNEQFF.

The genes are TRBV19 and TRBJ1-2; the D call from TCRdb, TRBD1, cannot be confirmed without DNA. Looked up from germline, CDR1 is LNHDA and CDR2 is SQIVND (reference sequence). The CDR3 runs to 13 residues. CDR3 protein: CASFRGLDYGYTF.

The CDR3 protein is CASSLVGPGVAQYF. The chain has TRBV5-5 and TRBJ2-5; with no DNA, the TCRdb D assignment of TRBD2 cannot be verified. CDR3 size: 14 residues. Germline V gene sequence: CDR1 SGHKS, CDR2 YYEKEE (reference sequence).

CDR3 in amino acids: CASSHIAEETQYF. The rearrangement uses TRBV4-1 and TRBJ2-5. Per the germline V gene, CDR1 is MGHRA and CDR2 is YSYEKL. The CDR3 contains 13 residues.

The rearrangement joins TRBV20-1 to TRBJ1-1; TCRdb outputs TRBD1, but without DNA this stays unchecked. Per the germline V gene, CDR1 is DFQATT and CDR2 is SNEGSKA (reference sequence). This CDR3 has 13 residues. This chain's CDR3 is CSARVGGLTEAFF.

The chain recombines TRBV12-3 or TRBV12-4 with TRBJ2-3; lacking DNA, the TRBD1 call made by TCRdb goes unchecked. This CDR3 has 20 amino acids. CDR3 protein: CASSLALTGTATLRGDTQYF.

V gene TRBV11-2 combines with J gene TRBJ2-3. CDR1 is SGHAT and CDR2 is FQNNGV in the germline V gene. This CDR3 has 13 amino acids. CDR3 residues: CASSFVSTDTQYF.

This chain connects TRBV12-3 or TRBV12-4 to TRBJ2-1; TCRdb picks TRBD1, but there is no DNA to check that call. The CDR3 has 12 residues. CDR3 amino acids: CASSHPLNEQFF.